The clone carrying this T cell receptor beta chain was seen a few times. The antigen is undetermined. The sample is drawn from a study of T cell repertoires in cytomegalovirus infection. Study-level background: Recently identified HLA-C-restricted CMV epitopes were among the peptides used. Public TCR beta signatures marked donors with CMV infection and the matching HLA.

Whole-study results and caveats: HLA-C-restricted, CMV-specific TCR beta clonotypes were dominant ex vivo. Adding up the frequency of public TCR beta families identified people who carried CMV plus the relevant HLA.

TCRdb analysed the reads with MiXCR anew, one entry per CDR3 protein. The sample consists of 570,000 or so distinct CDR3 sequences, over 35% of them appearing once. This CDR3 is 14 amino acids long. CDR1 is ENHRY, CDR2 SYGVKD, per germline. The V segment lost 5 bases and the J segment 7 bases; nucleotides outside the gene matches: 6. The V call is TRBV10-3, the J call TRBJ1-5; 9 nucleotides line up with TRBD1. The clonotype comes from a human donor in good health (CMV status not recorded). Some clones in this sample may be carry-over from other donors' samples. This sample comprised cultured PBMCs, obtained from culture after CMV antigen stimulation. As DNA, the CDR3 is TGTGCCATCAGTCTGGACAGGGGTGACCAGCCCCAGCATTTT. The encoded protein is CAISLDRGDQPQHF.